A single sample is the source of the 23 T cell receptor beta chains below, sequenced in a study of CD8+ T cells in alopecia areata. Reverse transcription of extracted RNA yielded cDNA, which provided the sequencing template. Assay used: immunoSEQ multiplex PCR; TCRdb lists only in-frame clones, some missing. This sample carries about 6,000 clones, none of them present only once. The study sorted pooled cutaneous lymph node cells by CD4, CD8alpha, NKG2D, NKG2ACE and other markers. What was sequenced was CD8+ T cells sorted from a lymph node. The receptors shown here come from a C3H/HeJ mouse with alopecia areata. Mouse MHC haplotype: H2-k.

In this sample, this clone is medium-sized (0.01 to 0.1%). All gene names here are mouse names. Read coverage stops 4 residues before the CDR3 terminus; the germline J gene supplies the remainder. The rearrangement uses TRBV5 and TRBJ1-1; 8 nucleotides align to TRBD1. Germline loops: CDR1 LGHNA, CDR2 YNLKQL (reference sequence). Trimming removed 4 bases from V and 1 base from J; junction bases left unmatched: 2. CDR3 length: 14 residues. Here the CDR3 reads CASSRTGLNTEVFF. CDR3 bases read: TGTGCCAGCAGCCGGACAGGGTTAAACACA.

This clone is large by share. Mouse names are used for the genes. The read is 4 residues too short to cover the CDR3 end, so that end is filled in from the germline J gene. This chain joins TRBV1 and TRBJ2-2; D unresolved. This CDR3 comprises 14 residues. Germline V CDR1 and CDR2: NSQYPW, LRSPGD (reference sequence). V was shortened by 1 base and J by 0 bases, with 3 bases between the two germline ends. CDR3 sequence: CTCSAAANTGQLYF. The covered CDR3 bases are TGCACCTGCAGTGCAGCTGCAAACACCGGG.

This clone was detected a few times. Genes here carry mouse names. Incomplete CDR3 DNA: TGTGCCTGGAGTCTAGATGACTGGGGGTATAACTATGCT. Translating gives CAWSLDDWGYNYA. The full CDR3 sequence reads CAWSLDDWGYNYAEQFF. This rearrangement joins TRBV31 to TRBJ2-1; 9 positions match TRBD2. The read finishes 4 residues shy of the CDR3 end, and the germline J gene is used to complete it. CDR3 length equals 17 residues. V trimming: 0 bases; J trimming: 0 bases; junction bases outside the gene matches: 6. CDR1 GKSSPN and CDR2 SITVG come from the germline V gene. The full variable domain, completed using reference TRBV31 and TRBJ2-1, is AQTIHQWPVAEIKAVGSPLSLGCTIKGKSSPNLYWYWQATGGTLQQLFYSITVGQVESVVQLNLSASRPKDDQFILSTEKLLLSHSGFYLCAWSLDDWGYNYAEQFFGPGTRLTVL.

This clone was seen repeatedly, ten times or more. The gene names here belong to mouse. The observed sequence ends 4 residues before the CDR3 terminus, with the missing tail filled in from the germline J gene. V and J are TRBV31 and TRBJ1-1; TRBD1 matches at 8 bases. The germline V gene has CDR1 GKSSPN and CDR2 SITVG. V was clipped by 0 bases and J by 3 bases; unmatched bases: 6. The CDR3 runs 15 residues. CDR3 region: CAWSLKVDRDTEVFF. The sequenced CDR3 bases are TGTGCCTGGAGTCTAAAGGTGGACAGGGACACA.

The sample holds many counts of this clone. Mouse gene names apply. Read sequence stops 4 residues before the CDR3 end, and the germline J gene provides the missing end. The chain carries TRBV13-3 and TRBJ2-7, with D possibly TRBD2 on 6 matching bases. The CDR3 consists of 12 residues. The V gene's germline CDR1 is NNHDY and CDR2 SYVADS. Trimming stripped 7 bases from V and 3 bases from J, with 11 bases between. The CDR3 DNA, read in part, is TGTGCCAGCCGATGGGGGTTCTAT. Protein product: CASRWGFY. The whole CDR3 reads CASRWGFYEQYF.

This clone was seen many times. Genes and germline come from the mouse. The DNA ends 4 residues before the CDR3 does, and the rest of the CDR3 is filled in from the germline J gene. The chain combines TRBV31 with TRBJ2-2; 8 bases fit TRBD2. Germline V gives CDR1 GKSSPN, CDR2 SITVG. CDR3 size: 14 residues. Partial CDR3 DNA: TGTGCCTGGAGTCTGGGGGGGCGCATCGGG. Protein: CAWSLGGRIG. The full CDR3 is CAWSLGGRIGQLYF.

With respect to this clone: The gene symbols are mouse symbols. The read ends 4 residues shy of where the CDR3 ends; the end is completed using the germline J gene. The chain employs TRBV13-3 and TRBJ2-3; 12 bases fit TRBD1. Germline CDR1 reads NNHDY; CDR2 reads SYVADS. This CDR3 comprises 16 residues. The trim removed 7 bases at V and 0 bases at J, leaving 6 bases unmatched. CDR3 DNA, as far as it was read: TGTGCCAGCGGGGACAGGGGGCTGGGGAGTGCAGAA. Translation: CASGDRGLGSAE. The CDR3 in full is CASGDRGLGSAETLYF.

In this sample, this clone turned up a few times. Genes here carry mouse names. The CDR3 is CASSDPGAYAEQFF. Incomplete CDR3 DNA: TGTGCCAGCAGTGATCCTGGGGCCTATGCT. V and J are TRBV13-3 and TRBJ2-1, with D perhaps matching TRBD2 (6 bases). The read ends 4 residues early relative to the CDR3; the germline J gene fills the gap. The V gene lost 1 base and the J gene lost 3 bases, with 8 bases spanning the gap. This CDR3 is built from 14 residues. CDR1 and CDR2 (germline): NNHDY, SYVADS.

This clone showed up many times. The germline and genes are mouse ones. The DNA ends 4 residues before the CDR3 does, and the rest of the CDR3 is filled in from the germline J gene. This chain links TRBV13-3 with TRBJ2-3, with 7 bases fitting TRBD2. The CDR3 length is 14 residues. V gave up 5 bases and J gave up 1 base; unmatched junction bases: 4. Germline V gene sequence: CDR1 NNHDY, CDR2 SYVADS. The CDR3: CASSPGTGAETLYF. The sequenced CDR3 bases are TGTGCCAGCAGCCCCGGGACTGGTGCAGAA.

This clone is deemed medium-sized (0.01 to 0.1%). Gene names denote mouse genes. Incomplete CDR3 DNA: TGTGCCAGCAGAGGCTATAATTCGCCC. Translation: CASRGYNSP. The whole CDR3 is CASRGYNSPLYF. V and J are TRBV13-1 and TRBJ1-6; D unclear. The CDR3 goes on 3 residues after the read ends, and that part is filled in from the germline J gene. TRBJ1-6 is designated an ORF whose function remains uncertain. Germline CDR1 is NSHNY and CDR2 is SYGAGN. The V end lost 5 bases, the J end lost 3 bases, and 3 bases lay between the germline ends. The CDR3 loop spans 12 amino acids.

To note about this clone: The gene symbols are mouse symbols. The read terminates 4 residues ahead of where the CDR3 ends, so the germline J gene completes it. This chain joins TRBV19 and TRBJ2-5; the match to TRBD2 covers 8 bases. Per germline, CDR1 FNHDT and CDR2 SITEND (reference sequence). CDR3 length: 12 residues. Partial CDR3 DNA: TGTGCCAGCAGTACTGGGGGGGAC. It translates to CASSTGGD. The CDR3 in full is CASSTGGDTQYF.

This clone was picked up a small number of times. Genes and germline come from the mouse. The read stops 4 residues short of the end of the CDR3; the missing end is completed from the germline J gene. The chain employs TRBV31 and TRBJ2-1; TRBD1 might be the D (6 bases). V was clipped by 0 bases and J by 6 bases, with 6 bases between them. Germline CDR1 and CDR2: GKSSPN and SITVG. This CDR3 is built from 12 residues. CDR3 protein: CAWSLQGAEQFF. The sequenced part of the CDR3 DNA is TGTGCCTGGAGTCTACAGGGTGCT.

As for this clone: Mouse germline and gene names are used. Partial CDR3 DNA: TGTGCCAGCAGCGGGGACATATATAATTCGCCC. Its translation: CASSGDIYNSP. The full-length CDR3 reads as CASSGDIYNSPLYF. J is TRBJ1-6 and V is TRBV19, with D possibly being TRBD1 (6 bases). The CDR3 end is not reached by the read, which stops 3 residues before it; the germline J gene fills it in. TRBJ1-6 is labeled an ORF, and its function is uncertain. CDR3 length: 14 residues. V lost 5 bases to trimming and J lost 4 bases, with 10 bases between them. CDR1 is FNHDT, CDR2 SITEND, per germline (reference sequence).

This clone was seen a handful of times. Gene names and germline refer to mouse. The observed sequence ends 4 residues before the CDR3 terminus, with the missing tail filled in from the germline J gene. Distinct nucleotide sequences in the sample also encode this CDR3. The chain combines TRBV31 with TRBJ1-2; maybe TRBD1 (5 bases). Germline assignment: CDR1 GKSSPN and CDR2 SITVG. The CDR3 is 12 amino acids. The V and J ends lost 0 bases and 3 bases respectively, with 5 bases between them. The CDR3 bases that were read are TGTGCCTGGAGTCTGGGGGACTCC. The encoded protein is CAWSLGDS. The entire CDR3 reads CAWSLGDSDYTF.

This clone was observed a few times. The gene names here belong to mouse. The read is 4 residues too short to cover the CDR3 end, so that end is filled in from the germline J gene. The chain is built from TRBV13-3 and TRBJ2-5; TRBD1 agrees at 9 bases. This CDR3 region has 12 residues. CDR1 is NNHDY, CDR2 SYVADS, per germline. The DNA read from the CDR3 is TGTGCCAGCAGGGACAGGGGTGAC. Amino acid sequence: CASRDRGD. The whole CDR3 sequence is CASRDRGDTQYF.

This clone was seen repeatedly, ten times or more. Mouse names are used for the genes. The read falls 4 residues short of the CDR3 end, and the missing part is taken from the germline J gene. The V call is TRBV1, the J call TRBJ2-3; 11 positions agree with TRBD2. V shed 5 bases, J shed 1 base, and the junction held 5 bases outside the gene matches. Germline V gene lookup returns CDR1 NSQYPW and CDR2 LRSPGD (reference sequence). CDR3 size: 16 residues. The CDR3 here is CTCSQLGGRGAETLYF. CDR3 bases read: TGCACCTGCAGTCAACTGGGGGGGCGTGGTGCAGAA.

In this sample, this clone turned up many times. The listed genes are named as in mouse. The read ends 4 residues early relative to the CDR3; the germline J gene fills the gap. The rearrangement uses TRBV3 and TRBJ1-2; 7 bases match TRBD1. The germline V gene has CDR1 SNHLY and CDR2 FYNGKV (reference sequence). The trim removed 0 bases at V and 0 bases at J, leaving 4 bases unmatched. CDR3 length: 16 residues. The CDR3 protein is CASSLARDSTNSDYTF. The covered CDR3 bases are TGTGCCAGCAGCTTAGCGCGGGACAGTACAAACTCC. The whole variable domain, filled in from reference TRBV3 and TRBJ1-2, reads GPKVLQIPSHQIIDMGQMVTLNCDPVSNHLYFYWYKQILGQQMEFLVNFYNGKVMEKSKLFKDQFSVERPDGSYFTLKIQPTALEDSAVYFCASSLARDSTNSDYTFGSGTRLLVI.

At least ten counts were recorded for this clone. Gene and germline names: mouse. The sequenced fragment ends 4 residues before the CDR3 boundary, so the rest is inferred from the germline J gene. V and J are TRBV1 and TRBJ2-2; a possible D gene is TRBD1 (6 bases). The length of the CDR3 is 14 residues. Per germline, CDR1 NSQYPW and CDR2 LRSPGD (reference sequence). The V end was cut by 6 bases, the J end by 1 base, with 9 bases between. CDR3 in amino acids: CTCRPGQNTGQLYF. The sequenced CDR3 bases are TGCACCTGCAGGCCGGGACAAAACACCGGG.

For this clone: The genes and germline here are from mouse. Coverage ceases 4 residues before the CDR3 finishes, and the germline J gene fills in the end. The chain uses TRBV16 and TRBJ2-1; tentatively, D is TRBD2 (6 bases). Trimming took off 3 bases at V and 1 base at J, with 7 bases between the two ends. From germline, CDR1 is SGHSA and CDR2 FRNQAP. This CDR3 is built from 14 residues. Incomplete CDR3 DNA: TGTGCAAGCAGCTTCGGGGGGAACTATGCT. It codes for CASSFGGNYA. In full, the CDR3 is CASSFGGNYAEQFF.

The sample holds a few counts of this clone. The genes and germline here are from mouse. The CDR3 extends 3 residues past the end of the read, so its final part is completed from the germline J gene. The chain combines TRBV19 with TRBJ1-6; D gene uncertain. TRBJ1-6 is placed among ORFs of uncertain function. Germline CDR1 and CDR2: FNHDT and SITEND (reference sequence). V lost 2 bases to trimming and J lost 6 bases, with 3 bases between them. The CDR3 length is 12 residues. The DNA read from the CDR3 is TGTGCCAGCAGTATGGGTAATTCGCCC. Amino acid sequence: CASSMGNSP. The CDR3, in full, reads CASSMGNSPLYF.

This clone was seen repeatedly, ten times or more. Mouse names are used for the genes. CDR3 sequence: CASTLRGGQDTQYF. The sequenced part of the CDR3 DNA is TGTGCCAGCACCTTGAGGGGGGGGCAAGAC. This rearrangement joins TRBV13-3 to TRBJ2-5; a possible D gene is TRBD2 (7 bases). The sequenced fragment ends 4 residues before the CDR3 boundary, so the rest is inferred from the germline J gene. Trimming removed 6 bases from V and 3 bases from J, with 14 bases in between. The CDR3 covers 14 residues. Germline CDR1 reads NNHDY; CDR2 reads SYVADS.

On this clone: A junction boundary mismatches the germline segment, possibly from a read error. The gene names given are mouse names. The sequence runs out 4 residues before the end of the CDR3; the remainder is reconstructed from the germline J gene. The V gene is TRBV1, the J gene TRBJ2-2; D is uncertain. This CDR3 is built from 15 residues. Germline CDR1 is NSQYPW and CDR2 is LRSPGD (reference sequence). The CDR3 is CACSAPAGNTGQLYF. CDR3 DNA, as far as it was read: TGCGCCTGCAGTGCCCCTGCTGGAAACACCGGG.

To note about this clone: Any gene name here is a mouse gene name. The sequenced fragment ends 4 residues before the CDR3 boundary, so the rest is inferred from the germline J gene. The chain employs TRBV14 and TRBJ2-5; D is uncertain. Germline CDR1 SGHDT, CDR2 FRDEAV. The CDR3 is made up of 12 amino acids. The CDR3 bases that were read are TGTGCCAGCAGTTTCAGGGTGGAC. Protein: CASSFRVD. The full CDR3 protein reads CASSFRVDTQYF.